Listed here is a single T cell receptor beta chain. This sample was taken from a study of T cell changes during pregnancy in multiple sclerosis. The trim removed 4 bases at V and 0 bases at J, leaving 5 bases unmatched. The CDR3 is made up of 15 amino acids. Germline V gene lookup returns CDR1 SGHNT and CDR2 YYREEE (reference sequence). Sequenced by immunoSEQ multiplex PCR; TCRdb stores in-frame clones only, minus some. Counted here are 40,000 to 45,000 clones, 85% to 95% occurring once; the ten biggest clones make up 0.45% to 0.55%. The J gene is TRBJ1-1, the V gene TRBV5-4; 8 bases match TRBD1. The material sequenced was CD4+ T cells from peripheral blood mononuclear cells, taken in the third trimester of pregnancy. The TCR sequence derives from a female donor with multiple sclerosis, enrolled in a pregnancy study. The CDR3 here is CASSQGQGMNTEAFF. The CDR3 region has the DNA TGTGCCAGCAGCCAAGGACAGGGAATGAACACTGAAGCTTTCTTT. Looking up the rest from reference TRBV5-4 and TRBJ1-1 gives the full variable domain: ETGVTQSPTHLIKTRGQQVTLRCSSQSGHNTVSWYQQALGQGPQFIFQYYREEENGRGNFPPRFSGLQFPNYSSELNVNALELDDSALYLCASSQGQGMNTEAFFGQGTRLTVV.